The T cell receptor (beta chain) described here comes from a study of OX40 agonist ivuxolimab in advanced cancers. As for the study in general: Prior anti-PD-1, anti-PD-L1 or anti-CTLA-4 therapy did not bar entry, and more than 35% had some.

J lost 4 bases, V lost 6 bases, and 8 bases had no gene match. Germline V gene sequence: CDR1 MNHNY, CDR2 SVGAGI (reference sequence). The CDR3 runs 15 residues. The protocol was immunoSEQ multiplex PCR, while the TCRdb copy is restricted to in-frame clones and leaves out a portion. The sample consists of 9,500 to 12,000 clones, less than 80% of them appearing once. The rearrangement joins TRBV6-6 to TRBJ1-5; 8 positions agree with TRBD1. The receptor comes from an adult with an advanced solid tumor such as melanoma, head and neck, liver or kidney cancer. This specimen was CD4+ or CD8+ T cells sorted from blood, taken in a trial of the OX40 agonist ivuxolimab. The chain's CDR3 is CASRPDRGRNQPQHF. The CDR3 DNA is TGTGCCAGCAGACCCGACAGGGGAAGGAATCAGCCCCAGCATTTT.